This is a list of T cell receptor beta chains from one sample in a study of T cell responses to AZD1222 COVID-19 vaccine. Assay: immunoSEQ multiplex PCR; the TCRdb copy retains only in-frame clones and omits some. The sample holds 150,000 or so clones, around 85% seen once. The sequencing here drew on peripheral blood, taken on day 0 of MenACWY control vaccination. Receptor source: an adult in good health. Each CDR3 is given with its conserved first and last residue. The order of the fields is CDR3 DNA, CDR3 protein, clone size, D gene, J gene, V gene. The D gene is left open where the match is weak. Only part of the rows carry a size: once, few, many, or a class if the clone is expanded.

CDR3 DNA: TGTGCCAGCAGCGGTCGGGGGTTCTCCTCCTACAATGAGCAGTTCTTC
CDR3 protein: CASSGRGFSSYNEQFF
clone size: NA
D gene: NA
J gene: TRBJ2-1
V gene: TRBV11-2

CDR3 DNA: TGCGCCAGCAGCTTGGGGACGCCCCCTAGCCAGGGGTACCAAGAGACCCAGTACTTC
CDR3 protein: CASSLGTPPSQGYQETQYF
clone size: NA
D gene: NA
J gene: TRBJ2-5
V gene: TRBV5-1

CDR3 DNA: TGTGCCAGCAGCTCATCCTCAGGAGGAGAGACCCAGTACTTC
CDR3 protein: CASSSSSGGETQYF
clone size: NA
D gene: NA
J gene: TRBJ2-5
V gene: TRBV7-3

CDR3 DNA: TGTGCCAGTAGTAACTTCGAGGGCGGACCCAGCTCTGGAAACACCATATATTTT
CDR3 protein: CASSNFEGGPSSGNTIYF
clone size: NA
D gene: NA
J gene: TRBJ1-3
V gene: TRBV19

CDR3 DNA: TGTGCTAGTGGTTTGAGGGCAGGGTGGGCTGAAGCTTTCTTT
CDR3 protein: CASGLRAGWAEAFF
clone size: NA
D gene: NA
J gene: TRBJ1-1
V gene: TRBV12-5

CDR3 DNA: TGTGCCAGCGGGACGGGACAGGGCTTCTATGGCTACACCTTC
CDR3 protein: CASGTGQGFYGYTF
clone size: NA
D gene: TRBD1
J gene: TRBJ1-2
V gene: TRBV5-6

CDR3 DNA: TGTGCCACCAGTGATTTGTCGCAGTCTTCCGGGGAGCTGTTTTTT
CDR3 protein: CATSDLSQSSGELFF
clone size: once
D gene: NA
J gene: TRBJ2-2
V gene: TRBV24-1

CDR3 DNA: TGCGCCAGCAGCTCGGCGGGGGGCGGTTTGAATGAGCAGTTCTTC
CDR3 protein: CASSSAGGGLNEQFF
clone size: NA
D gene: TRBD2
J gene: TRBJ2-1
V gene: TRBV5-1

CDR3 DNA: TGCGCCAGTCGATTACTGCGCCTGAACACTGAAGCTTTCTTT
CDR3 protein: CASRLLRLNTEAFF
clone size: NA
D gene: NA
J gene: TRBJ1-1
V gene: TRBV5-1

CDR3 DNA: TGTGCCATCAGTGAGTCTGGGGACAGGGGCCACGAGCAGTACTTC
CDR3 protein: CAISESGDRGHEQYF
clone size: NA
D gene: TRBD1
J gene: TRBJ2-7
V gene: TRBV10-3

CDR3 DNA: TGTGCCAGCAGCTTGGGAACACAAGGCGGCTATGGCTACACCTTC
CDR3 protein: CASSLGTQGGYGYTF
clone size: once
D gene: NA
J gene: TRBJ1-2
V gene: TRBV7-8

CDR3 DNA: TGTGCCACCAGCAGAGATGGAACGCACCGGGAATACAATGAGCAGTTCTTC
CDR3 protein: CATSRDGTHREYNEQFF
clone size: NA
D gene: NA
J gene: TRBJ2-1
V gene: TRBV15

CDR3 DNA: TGTGCCTGGAGTGTCGGGCTCAACTATGGCTACACCTTC
CDR3 protein: CAWSVGLNYGYTF
clone size: once
D gene: NA
J gene: TRBJ1-2
V gene: TRBV30

CDR3 DNA: TGTGCCAGCAGCCTCGGGGCGGGAGTTGGCGAGCAGTACTTC
CDR3 protein: CASSLGAGVGEQYF
clone size: NA
D gene: TRBD2
J gene: TRBJ2-7
V gene: TRBV7-9

CDR3 DNA: TGTGCCAGCAGCACTGGGACTAGCGGTTCCTACGAGCAGTACTTC
CDR3 protein: CASSTGTSGSYEQYF
clone size: NA
D gene: TRBD2
J gene: TRBJ2-7
V gene: TRBV9

CDR3 DNA: TGTGCCAGCAGTTACTCCCCCGCGACAGGAAATTATGAAGCTTTCTTT
CDR3 protein: CASSYSPATGNYEAFF
clone size: NA
D gene: NA
J gene: TRBJ1-1
V gene: TRBV6-5

CDR3 DNA: TGTGCCAGTAGGTCCTACCGGGAGCTGTTTTTT
CDR3 protein: CASRSYRELFF
clone size: NA
D gene: NA
J gene: TRBJ2-2
V gene: TRBV19